This TCR beta chain was sequenced during a study of post-analysis software for immune sequencing data. The overall study: Relapsing-remitting, secondary progressive and progressive-relapsing forms made up the multiple sclerosis disease courses. Study results and limitations: Strong same-batch co-clustering of samples appeared with F measure clustering. TRBV5-6, TRBV5-1 and TRBV20-1 were among five TRBV segments more frequent in patients than controls. Controls' normalized Chao1 diversity significantly exceeded that of multiple sclerosis patients.

The J segment lost 6 bases and the V segment lost 0 bases, leaving 8 bases of the junction unmatched. The CDR3 runs to 15 residues. The germline V gene encodes CDR1 LGHDT and CDR2 YNNKEL (reference sequence). Unique molecular identifiers were present in the TCR beta cDNA libraries. TCRdb redid the calling of the PCR reads with MiXCR, one entry per CDR3 protein. The top ten clones hold about 5.6% of a sample with more than 450,000 distinct CDR3 sequences, roughly 34% of them seen once. The table lists this clonotype with a few counts. Antigen specificity is unknown. This receptor was obtained from a girl aged 2-17 years with multiple sclerosis. Sequences were obtained from blood. The chain is built from TRBV3-1 and TRBJ2-7; TRBD2 aligns across 7 bases. Here the CDR3 reads CASSQDASGVGEQYF. DNA for the CDR3: TGTGCCAGCAGCCAAGATGCGAGCGGGGTCGGCGAGCAGTACTTC.